One sample yielded the 23 T cell receptor beta chains listed below, sequenced in a study of blood T cell repertoires in COVID-19. Assay used: immunoSEQ multiplex PCR; TCRdb lists only in-frame clones, some missing. The sample has 150,000 to 200,000 clones; 90% to 95% are singletons. The sequenced sample consisted of peripheral blood. The source of these receptors is a woman aged 50 to 60 with acute or convalescent COVID-19.

The genes are TRBV7-6 and TRBJ2-2; 10 positions match TRBD2. The CDR3 runs 17 residues. From germline, CDR1 is SGHVS and CDR2 FNYEAQ. The junction had 7 bases not matched to a gene; V was cut back by 1 base and J by 5 bases. The CDR3 region has the DNA TGTGCCAGCAGCTTAGAGGCTAGCGGGAGCCGTACCGGGGAGCTGTTTTTT. Amino acid sequence: CASSLEASGSRTGELFF.

The genes are TRBV18 and TRBJ1-4, with D possibly matching TRBD1 (5 bases). Per the germline V gene, CDR1 is KGHSH and CDR2 is LQKENI. The CDR3 spans 20 residues. The V gene lost 1 base and the J gene lost 0 bases, with 21 bases spanning the gap. The CDR3 reads CASSPRRGILPIATNEKLFF. CDR3 in DNA: TGTGCCAGCTCACCACGAAGGGGAATCCTACCTATCGCAACTAATGAAAAACTGTTTTTT.

The chain combines TRBV19 with TRBJ1-2; TRBD1 matches at 7 bases. The CDR3 extends over 13 amino acids. V lost 6 bases, J lost 4 bases, and 5 bases stayed unmatched. The germline gives CDR1 LNHDA, CDR2 SQIVND (reference sequence). The CDR3 reads CASRGRGSYGYTF. CDR3 nucleotides: TGTGCCAGTAGGGGCAGGGGGAGCTATGGCTACACCTTC.

The gene calls are TRBV5-1 and TRBJ2-1, with TRBD2 as a possible D gene (5 bases). The CDR3 spans 13 residues. The germline CDR1 and CDR2 sequences are SGHRS and YFSETQ. The V end was cut by 0 bases, the J end by 6 bases, with 7 bases between. This CDR3 reads CASSLVAGNEQFF. Here the CDR3 DNA reads TGCGCCAGCAGCTTGGTTGCGGGCAATGAGCAGTTCTTC.

This chain joins TRBV7-3 and TRBJ2-1; 7 nucleotides line up with TRBD2. CDR1 is SGHTA, CDR2 FQGTGA, per germline. The CDR3 spans 15 residues. J lost 6 bases, V lost 4 bases, and 9 bases had no gene match. CDR3 in DNA: TGTGCCAGCAGCTCGGTGCAGCGGGAAGCCAATGAGCAGTTCTTC. Encoded protein: CASSSVQREANEQFF.

This chain connects TRBV7-2 to TRBJ1-6; D gene ambiguous. Looked up from germline, CDR1 is SGHTA and CDR2 is FQGNSA. V was clipped by 5 bases and J by 8 bases, with 10 bases between them. The CDR3 extends over 13 amino acids. CDR3 in amino acids: CASSPTNDSPLHF. As DNA, the CDR3 is TGTGCCAGCAGCCCTACGAATGATTCACCCCTCCACTTT.

This chain joins TRBV5-4 and TRBJ1-2; D not resolved. The germline gives CDR1 SGHNT, CDR2 YYREEE (reference sequence). V was trimmed by 1 base and J by 7 bases, leaving 26 bases between them. This CDR3 is built from 18 residues. CDR3 bases: TGTGCCAGCAGCTTGTCAGCGGGTAGGGTAGATTATTCGATTGGCTACACCTTC. Translated, it gives CASSLSAGRVDYSIGYTF.

The V call is TRBV28, the J call TRBJ2-1; the match to TRBD2 covers 15 bases. The CDR3 runs to 19 residues. V shed 1 base and J 3 bases; nucleotides not matched to a gene: 7. Germline values: CDR1 MDHEN, CDR2 SYDVKM. The CDR3: CASSLSGLAGGRGYNEQFF. CDR3 coding DNA: TGTGCCAGCAGTTTATCGGGACTAGCGGGAGGCCGGGGCTACAATGAGCAGTTCTTC.

The chain recombines TRBV7-9 with TRBJ2-3; the match to TRBD1 covers 9 bases. The CDR3 is 15 amino acids. The ends lost 6 bases at V and 2 bases at J; junction bases unmatched: 6. Germline assignment: CDR1 SEHNR and CDR2 FQNEAQ (reference sequence). DNA of the CDR3: TGTGCCAGCAGTTCGGGACAGGGACACACAGATACGCAGTATTTT. Its protein is CASSSGQGHTDTQYF.

V usage is TRBV18 and J usage is TRBJ2-3; TRBD2 agrees at 9 bases. Looked up from germline, CDR1 is KGHSH and CDR2 is LQKENI. The CDR3 is 15 residues long. The J segment lost 7 bases and the V segment lost 2 bases, leaving 7 bases of the junction unmatched. The CDR3 protein is CASSPGTSSLHTQYF. CDR3 coding DNA: TGTGCCAGCTCACCAGGGACTAGCTCCCTTCATACGCAGTATTTT.

This sequence joins TRBV4-2 and TRBJ1-2; D is unresolved. V dropped 4 bases and J dropped 5 bases, with 17 bases sitting between them. The CDR3 totals 15 residues. Germline V gene sequence: CDR1 LGHNA, CDR2 YNFKEQ. CDR3 sequence reads: CASSPRVGESYGYTF. The CDR3 nucleotides read TGTGCCAGCAGCCCTCGAGTGGGAGAGAGTTATGGCTACACCTTC.

The chain has TRBV2 and TRBJ1-5; TRBD1 is a possible D gene (6 bases). The germline V gene has CDR1 SNHLY and CDR2 FYNNEI. This CDR3 has 13 residues. The V end was cut by 11 bases, the J end by 1 base, with 12 bases between. As DNA, the CDR3 is TGTGCCGGATCGGGGGGCAGCAATCAGCCCCAGCATTTT. It translates to CAGSGGSNQPQHF.

This clone has only one observation. The chain uses TRBV4-3 and TRBJ1-4; TRBD1 aligns across 7 bases. Germline CDR1 reads LGHNA; CDR2 reads YSLEER. The junction had 9 bases not matched to a gene; V was cut back by 6 bases and J by 8 bases. The CDR3 is made up of 14 amino acids. CDR3 in amino acids: CASSRTGTEEKLFF. The CDR3 region has the DNA TGCGCCAGCAGTCGTACCGGGACAGAAGAAAAACTGTTTTTT.

This chain joins TRBV11-2 and TRBJ1-2; the match to TRBD1 covers 8 bases. CDR1 and CDR2 (germline): SGHAT, FQNNGV. J gave up 1 base and V 4 bases, and 5 bases lay outside the gene matches. This CDR3 has 15 residues. The CDR3 is CASSSSDRGNYGYTF. DNA for the CDR3: TGTGCCAGCAGCTCTTCCGACAGGGGTAACTATGGCTACACCTTC.

This clone occurred once. The chain employs TRBV5-1 and TRBJ2-7; TRBD1 aligns across 8 bases. Germline V gives CDR1 SGHRS, CDR2 YFSETQ. The CDR3 consists of 15 residues. V trimming: 4 bases; J trimming: 4 bases; junction bases outside the gene matches: 10. The chain's CDR3 is CASSGSGQEGYEQYF. CDR3 nucleotides: TGCGCCAGCAGCGGGTCGGGACAGGAGGGATACGAGCAGTACTTC.

This chain uses TRBV6-5 with TRBJ1-1, with 9 bases matching TRBD1. The CDR3 contains 15 residues. After removal of 8 bases from V and 4 bases from J, the junction contained 11 bases not matched to a gene. Germline lookup yields CDR1 MNHEY and CDR2 SVGAGI. For the CDR3, the DNA is TGTGCCAGCGCGGGATACGGGACAGGGACCACTGAAGCTTTCTTT. Translating it yields CASAGYGTGTTEAFF.

V is TRBV20-1 and J is TRBJ2-1; no reliable D call. Germline assignment: CDR1 DFQATT and CDR2 SNEGSKA (reference sequence). Trimming shortened V by 3 bases and J by 0 bases, and 6 bases separated the two germline ends. This CDR3 spans 13 amino acids. Written as DNA, the CDR3 is TGCAGTGCTAGTGACGTCTCCTACAATGAGCAGTTCTTC. Protein product: CSASDVSYNEQFF.

V gene TRBV9 combines with J gene TRBJ1-1; the match to TRBD1 covers 7 bases. The germline V gene encodes CDR1 SGDLS and CDR2 YYNGEE. This CDR3 comprises 14 residues. Trimming at V came to 4 bases and at J to 1 base, leaving 4 bases not matched to a gene. In DNA form, the CDR3 reads TGTGCCAGCAGCTTGGGGACAGAGAACACTGAAGCTTTCTTT. This sequence encodes CASSLGTENTEAFF.

The rearrangement uses TRBV7-8 and TRBJ2-1, with TRBD2 matching over 7 bases. The CDR3 is 14 residues long. The V gene's germline CDR1 is SGHVS and CDR2 FQNEAQ. V lost 1 base and J lost 9; bases outside the gene matches: 6. This CDR3 is CASSLGSGMGEQFF. CDR3 sequence (DNA): TGTGCCAGCAGCTTAGGAAGCGGGATGGGTGAGCAGTTCTTC.

V is TRBV6-5 and J is TRBJ1-3, with D tentatively TRBD1 (5 bases). The germline V gene encodes CDR1 MNHEY and CDR2 SVGAGI. V was clipped by 6 bases and J by 4 bases, with 16 bases between them. This CDR3 comprises 15 residues. The chain's CDR3 is CASSPGGGYGNTIYF. CDR3 DNA: TGTGCCAGCAGCCCCGGGGGGGGGTACGGAAACACCATATATTTT.

The chain recombines TRBV6-2 or TRBV6-3 with TRBJ2-3, with TRBD2 matching 10 bases. CDR3 length: 17 amino acids. The V segment lost 1 base and the J segment 0 bases; nucleotides outside the gene matches: 4. The germline CDR1 and CDR2 sequences are MNHEY and SVGEGT. The DNA of the CDR3 is TGTGCCAGCAGTTACTTGGGACTAGCGCTTAGCACAGATACGCAGTATTTT. Protein product: CASSYLGLALSTDTQYF.

The V call is TRBV6-4, the J call TRBJ2-7, with 11 bases lining up with TRBD2. In germline, CDR1 is MRHNA, CDR2 SNTAGT. Trimming took 3 bases from V and 7 from J; bases not matched to a gene: 8. The CDR3 spans 15 residues. The DNA of the CDR3 is TGTGCCAGCAGTGAGACGACTAGCGGGGAAGAAGAGCAGTACTTC. Translated, it gives CASSETTSGEEEQYF.

The V and J genes are TRBV19 and TRBJ2-1; D not certain. The germline gives CDR1 LNHDA, CDR2 SQIVND (reference sequence). CDR3 length: 16 residues. Trimming cost V 5 bases and J 0 bases, with 14 bases left between them. The CDR3: CASSLPSRGSYNEQFF. CDR3 bases: TGTGCCAGTAGTCTGCCGTCTCGCGGCTCCTACAATGAGCAGTTCTTC.